This passage covers 5 T cell receptor beta chains from one sample sequenced in a study of OX40 agonist ivuxolimab in advanced cancers. Method: immunoSEQ multiplex PCR; TCRdb's copy keeps in-frame clones and lacks some. The table records about 45,000 clones, roughly 93% of them present only once. This material consisted of CD4+ or CD8+ T cells sorted from blood, taken in a trial of the OX40 agonist ivuxolimab. These receptors were obtained from an adult with an advanced solid tumor such as melanoma, head and neck, liver or kidney cancer.

This chain uses TRBV6-1 with TRBJ2-3; perhaps TRBD2 as D (6 bases). Germline V gene sequence: CDR1 MNHNS, CDR2 SASEGT. The CDR3 consists of 15 residues. The V and J ends lost 5 bases and 5 bases respectively, with 17 bases between them. The CDR3 here is CASSLAGPVGDTQYF. The CDR3 DNA reads TGTGCCAGCAGTTTGGCGGGGCCGGTTGGAGATACGCAGTATTTT.

Note on this clone: Other nucleotide sequences in the sample specify the same CDR3. The gene calls are TRBV27 and TRBJ2-2, with D perhaps matching TRBD2 (6 bases). The CDR3 loop spans 14 amino acids. Trimming removed 3 bases from V and 1 base from J, with 6 bases in between. Germline V gene data show CDR1 as MNHEY and CDR2 as SMNVEV (reference sequence). The CDR3 bases are TGTGCCAGCAGTTTCGGGGGGAACACCGGGGAGCTGTTTTTT. The encoded protein is CASSFGGNTGELFF.

This chain uses TRBV28 with TRBJ2-7; 14 bases match TRBD2. The ends lost 6 bases at V and 2 bases at J; junction bases unmatched: 15. In germline, CDR1 is MDHEN, CDR2 SYDVKM. The CDR3 covers 19 residues. CDR3 DNA sequence: TGTGCCAGCAGCCTCCCGTCCGGGACTAGCGGGAGTGCCCCCTACGAGCAGTACTTC. Translating it yields CASSLPSGTSGSAPYEQYF. The full variable domain, its missing parts supplied by reference TRBV28 and TRBJ2-7, is DVKVTQSSRYLVKRTGEKVFLECVQDMDHENMFWYRQDPGLGLRLIYFSYDVKMKEKGDIPEGYSVSREKKERFSLILESASTNQTSMYLCASSLPSGTSGSAPYEQYFGPGTRLTVT.

The chain combines TRBV28 with TRBJ1-3; 9 nucleotides match TRBD1. Per germline, CDR1 MDHEN and CDR2 SYDVKM. The CDR3 length is 14 residues. Unmatched junction bases numbered 1, after V lost 0 bases and J lost 7 bases. CDR3 nucleotide sequence: TGTGCCAGCAGTTTATGGACAGGGGGGAACACCATATATTTT. This gives the protein CASSLWTGGNTIYF.

The J gene is TRBJ1-1, the V gene TRBV11-2, with a possible D match to TRBD1 (5 bases). Germline V lookup: CDR1 SGHAT, CDR2 FQNNGV. CDR3 length equals 12 residues. Trimming removed 5 bases at V and 7 bases at J, with 11 bases between. CDR3 sequence (DNA): TGTGCCAGCAGCCCGGGGCGCTTTGAAGCTTTCTTT. Its protein is CASSPGRFEAFF.